The 19 T cell receptor beta chains below all came from one sample that was sequenced in a study of CD8 T cells in Susac syndrome. RNA totalling about 0.5 to 1 ug underwent reverse transcription with random hexamers. Each CDR3 protein is one row after TCRdb ran MiXCR on the immunoSEQ multiplex PCR reads. The repertoire holds about 140,000 distinct CDR3 sequences, 95% seen once, with approximately 0.13% in the top ten. Sample: CD4+ T cells from PBMCs. These TCRs come from a human donor with Susac syndrome.

The chain uses TRBV30 and TRBJ1-6; no reliable D call. Germline V CDR1 and CDR2: GTSNPN, SVGIG (reference sequence). Trimming pared 2 bases from V and 8 bases from J, leaving 7 bases between. The CDR3 totals 12 residues. The CDR3 coding sequence is TGTGCCTGGAGTAATGGAGATTCACCCCTCCACTTT. Translation gives CAWSNGDSPLHF.

This clonotype turned up a few times. The chain is built from TRBV7-2 and TRBJ2-1; 7 nucleotides line up with TRBD2. From germline, CDR1 is SGHTA and CDR2 FQGNSA. The CDR3 covers 15 residues. V lost 1 base to trimming and J lost 2 bases; unmatched junction nucleotides: 2. The CDR3 DNA reads as TGTGCCAGCAGCTTAGTCGGGGGGACCTACAATGAGCAGTTCTTC. Translated, it gives CASSLVGGTYNEQFF.

In its sample, this clonotype was seen once. The V call is TRBV4-1, the J call TRBJ2-7, with 8 bases matching TRBD2. V dropped 2 bases and J dropped 2; count of bases not matched to a gene: 14. CDR3 length equals 18 residues. Per germline, CDR1 MGHRA and CDR2 YSYEKL. The CDR3 DNA reads TGCGCCAGCAGCCAAAACGTATTACCGGGACTAGGGCCCTACGAGCAGTACTTC. It is translated as CASSQNVLPGLGPYEQYF.

This chain joins TRBV12-3 or TRBV12-4 and TRBJ2-5, with D perhaps TRBD1 (6 bases). This CDR3 is built from 14 residues. V shed 6 bases and J shed 4 bases, with 15 bases lying between them. The CDR3 protein is CASSRQATIETQYF. The DNA of the CDR3 is TGTGCCAGCAGCCGACAGGCTACGATAGAGACCCAGTACTTC.

The chain is built from TRBV12-3 or TRBV12-4 and TRBJ1-2, with TRBD1 as a possible D gene (6 bases). The length of the CDR3 is 16 residues. Trimming left V 6 bases short and J 0 bases short, with 17 bases between. CDR3 loop: CASSPTGTVANYGYTF. The CDR3 DNA reads as TGTGCCAGCAGCCCCACAGGGACCGTAGCTAACTATGGCTACACCTTC.

V gene TRBV6-6 combines with J gene TRBJ1-2, with 7 bases fitting TRBD1. V was pared by 2 bases and J by 7 bases, with 4 bases of the junction left unmatched. The germline V gene encodes CDR1 MNHNY and CDR2 SVGAGI (reference sequence). The CDR3 loop spans 13 amino acids. CDR3 bases: TGTGCCAGCAGTTACGAGGGGGCCGGTGGCTACACCTTC. It codes for CASSYEGAGGYTF.

This chain connects TRBV7-9 to TRBJ1-5; D unclear. This CDR3 contains 13 residues. Trimming cost V 3 bases and J 6 bases, with 9 bases left between them. Germline-derived CDR1 and CDR2 are SEHNR and FQNEAQ (reference sequence). The CDR3 coding sequence is TGTGCCAGCAGCTTCGATTCACGTCAGCCCCAGCATTTT. Protein sequence: CASSFDSRQPQHF.

V and J are TRBV20-1 and TRBJ2-7; 8 bases agree with TRBD1. The CDR3 extends over 12 amino acids. Looked up from germline, CDR1 is DFQATT and CDR2 is SNEGSKA (reference sequence). Trimming took 5 bases from V and 5 from J; bases not matched to a gene: 5. CDR3 bases: TGCAGTGCTCTCGGACAGGGCCACGAGCAGTACTTC. Protein product: CSALGQGHEQYF.

This clonotype was seen more than once but under ten times. The chain joins TRBV19 to TRBJ1-2; 7 bases match TRBD1. The CDR3 length is 13 residues. The V gene's germline CDR1 is LNHDA and CDR2 SQIVND (reference sequence). The junction had 4 bases not matched to a gene; V was cut back by 5 bases and J by 4 bases. CDR3 DNA: TGTGCCAGTAGTCGGGACAGCTCCTATGGCTACACCTTC. Translated: CASSRDSSYGYTF. The variable domain in full, with the rest retrieved from reference TRBV19 and TRBJ1-2, is DGGITQSPKYLFRKEGQNVTLSCEQNLNHDAMYWYRQDPGQGLRLIYYSQIVNDFQKGDIAEGYSVSREKKESFPLTVTSAQKNPTAFYLCASSRDSSYGYTFGSGTRLTVV.

This rearrangement joins TRBV11-2 to TRBJ2-1, with a tentative D call TRBD2 (6 bases). Between the trimmed V and J ends, which lost 5 bases and 8 bases, there was a span of 13 bases. Per the germline V gene, CDR1 is SGHAT and CDR2 is FQNNGV. This CDR3 has 13 amino acids. The CDR3 nucleotides are TGTGCCAGCAGCGGACGGACTATTCATGAGCAGTTCTTC. It specifies CASSGRTIHEQFF.

This chain uses TRBV25-1 with TRBJ2-5; no reliable D call. Germline lookup yields CDR1 MGHDK and CDR2 SYGVNS. The CDR3 loop spans 14 amino acids. The ends were cut back, 4 bases at V and 2 bases at J, with 11 bases in the middle. CDR3 residues: CASSVPGPQETQYF. CDR3 coding DNA: TGTGCCAGCAGTGTTCCGGGCCCTCAAGAGACCCAGTACTTC.

V gene TRBV27 combines with J gene TRBJ1-5, with 8 bases identical to TRBD1. With 7 bases clipped from V and 8 bases from J, the junction kept 4 bases outside the gene matches. This CDR3 comprises 12 residues. Germline lookup yields CDR1 MNHEY and CDR2 SMNVEV (reference sequence). The CDR3 protein is CASKTGGKPQHF. CDR3 DNA sequence: TGTGCCAGCAAAACAGGGGGGAAGCCCCAGCATTTT.

This chain links TRBV4-2 with TRBJ1-2; 8 bases are shared with TRBD1. The CDR3 has 14 amino acids. The germline V gene encodes CDR1 LGHNA and CDR2 YNFKEQ. The junction had 2 bases not matched to a gene; V was cut back by 1 base and J by 4 bases. The DNA for the CDR3 is TGTGCCAGCAGCCAAGGACAGGGGAGCTATGGCTACACCTTC. The encoded protein is CASSQGQGSYGYTF.

In nucleotides, the CDR3 is TGTGCCACCAGCAGAGCGGGGGCGGGAGGGCCTGTTGAGCAGTTCTTC. Residues: CATSRAGAGGPVEQFF. This chain connects TRBV15 to TRBJ2-1, with 9 bases that match TRBD2. Germline loops: CDR1 LNHNV, CDR2 YYDKDF (reference sequence). The CDR3 runs 16 residues. V gave up 1 base and J gave up 9 bases; unmatched junction bases: 10.

The chain is built from TRBV30 and TRBJ1-1; D gene ambiguous. The germline V gene has CDR1 GTSNPN and CDR2 SVGIG (reference sequence). The CDR3 has 11 amino acids. Trimming pared 1 base from V and 8 bases from J, leaving 8 bases between. CDR3 bases: TGTGCCTGGAGTGAGGGTTCCGAAGCTTTCTTT. It is translated as CAWSEGSEAFF.

This clonotype showed up just once. The rearrangement uses TRBV20-1 and TRBJ1-1; no clear D. V lost 3 bases, J lost 1 base, and 9 bases lay in between. The length of the CDR3 is 13 residues. CDR1 is DFQATT, CDR2 SNEGSKA, per germline (reference sequence). DNA for the CDR3: TGCAGTGCTAGCTTGTCGACGAACACTGAAGCTTTCTTT. It is translated as CSASLSTNTEAFF.

CDR3: CSASREGYSNQPQHF. In DNA form, the CDR3 reads TGCAGTGCTTCTCGGGAGGGATATAGCAATCAGCCCCAGCATTTT. The V gene is TRBV20-1, the J gene TRBJ1-5; the D is unclear. The CDR3 spans 15 residues. Per germline, CDR1 DFQATT and CDR2 SNEGSKA (reference sequence). V was cut by 5 bases and J by 0 bases, with 14 bases left in between.

The CDR3 reads CAIRGSSTDTQYF. The DNA for the CDR3 is TGTGCCATCAGGGGCAGTAGCACAGATACGCAGTATTTT. The rearrangement links TRBV10-3 to TRBJ2-3, with no clear D. Per germline, CDR1 ENHRY and CDR2 SYGVKD. This CDR3 spans 13 amino acids. V was pared by 6 bases and J by 0 bases, with 7 bases between.

The chain employs TRBV30 and TRBJ2-7; TRBD1 aligns across 10 bases. Germline V gene lookup returns CDR1 GTSNPN and CDR2 SVGIG (reference sequence). The CDR3 loop spans 14 amino acids. V was clipped by 8 bases and J by 6 bases; unmatched bases: 13. Here the CDR3 reads CAGADRGLSSEQYF. CDR3 sequence (DNA): TGTGCCGGAGCCGACAGGGGGCTCTCAAGCGAGCAGTACTTC.